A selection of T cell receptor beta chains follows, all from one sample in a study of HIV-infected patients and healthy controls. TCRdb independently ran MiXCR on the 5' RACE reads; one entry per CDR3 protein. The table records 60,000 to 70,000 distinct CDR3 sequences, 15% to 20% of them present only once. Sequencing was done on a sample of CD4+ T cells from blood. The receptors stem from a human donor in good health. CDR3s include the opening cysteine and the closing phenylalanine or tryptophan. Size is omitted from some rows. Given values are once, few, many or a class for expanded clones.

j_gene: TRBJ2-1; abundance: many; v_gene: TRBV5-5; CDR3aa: CASSPATSGGLQSTNEQFF
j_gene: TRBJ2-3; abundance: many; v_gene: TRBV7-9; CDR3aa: CASSSEGSRTDTQYF
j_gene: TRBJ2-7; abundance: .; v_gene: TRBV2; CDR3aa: CASSEVGYGGRALISYEQYF
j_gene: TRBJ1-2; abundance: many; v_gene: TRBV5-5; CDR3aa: CASSSAELYGYTF
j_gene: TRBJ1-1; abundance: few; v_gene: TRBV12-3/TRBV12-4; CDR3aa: CASGSSPTRDTEAFF
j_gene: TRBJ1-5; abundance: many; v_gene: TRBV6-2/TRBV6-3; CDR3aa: CASRTARDGNQPQHF
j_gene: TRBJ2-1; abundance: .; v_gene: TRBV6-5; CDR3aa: CASSYSGLPSYNEQFF
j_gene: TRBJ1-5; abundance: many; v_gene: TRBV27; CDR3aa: CASSTGLQPQHF
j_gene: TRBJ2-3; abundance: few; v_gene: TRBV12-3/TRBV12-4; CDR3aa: CASSATGTGGFDTQYF
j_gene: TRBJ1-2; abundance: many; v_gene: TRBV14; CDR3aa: CASSQGQRGASYGYTF
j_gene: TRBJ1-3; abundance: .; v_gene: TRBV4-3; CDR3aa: CASSQEAMARGNTIYF
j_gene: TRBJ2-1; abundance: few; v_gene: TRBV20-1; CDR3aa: CSARRGREEGFF
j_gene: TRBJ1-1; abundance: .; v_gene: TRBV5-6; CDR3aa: CASSPGQRIVYTEAFF
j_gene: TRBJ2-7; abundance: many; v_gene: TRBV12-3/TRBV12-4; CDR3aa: CASSQGGTVHSYEQYF
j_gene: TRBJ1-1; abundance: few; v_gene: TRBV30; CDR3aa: CAWSAYRGFSWVHTEAFF
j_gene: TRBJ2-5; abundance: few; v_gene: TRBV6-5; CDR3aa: CASSYSDSRETQYF
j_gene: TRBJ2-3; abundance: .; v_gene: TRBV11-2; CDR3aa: CASSYTQGPADTQYF
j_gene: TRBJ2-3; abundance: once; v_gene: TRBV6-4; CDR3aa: CASSPMNSGSDTQYF
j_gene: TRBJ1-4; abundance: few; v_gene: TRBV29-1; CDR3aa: CSGGQVDGEKLFF
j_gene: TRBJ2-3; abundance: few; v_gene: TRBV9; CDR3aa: CASSDGGADTQYF
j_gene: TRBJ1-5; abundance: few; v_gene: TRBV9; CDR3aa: CASSVGGTGNQPQHF
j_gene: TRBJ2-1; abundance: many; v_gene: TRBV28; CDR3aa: CASSFLGLSSYNEQFF
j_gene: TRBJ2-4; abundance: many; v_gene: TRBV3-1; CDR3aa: CASSQRGFLAKNIQYF
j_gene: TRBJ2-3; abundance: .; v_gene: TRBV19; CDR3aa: CASTLQGFSTDTQYF
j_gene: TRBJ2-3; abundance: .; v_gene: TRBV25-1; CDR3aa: CASSEHGGPSTDTQYF
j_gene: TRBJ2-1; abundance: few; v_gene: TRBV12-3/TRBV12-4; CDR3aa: CASRSTDNEQFF
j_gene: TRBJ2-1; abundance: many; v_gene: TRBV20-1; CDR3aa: CSATLAGVGPEQFF
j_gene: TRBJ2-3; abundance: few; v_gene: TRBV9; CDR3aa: CASSPDGFSTDTQYF
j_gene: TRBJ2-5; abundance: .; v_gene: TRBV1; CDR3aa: CTSSQEGSPSETQYF
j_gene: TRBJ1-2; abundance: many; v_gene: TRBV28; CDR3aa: CASSYNYGYTF
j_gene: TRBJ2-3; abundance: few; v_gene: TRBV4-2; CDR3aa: CASSQGSSGGTDTQYF
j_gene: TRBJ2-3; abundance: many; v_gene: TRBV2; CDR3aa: CASSGRGDTQYF
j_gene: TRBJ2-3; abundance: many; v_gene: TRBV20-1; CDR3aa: CSATQPTSTDTQYF
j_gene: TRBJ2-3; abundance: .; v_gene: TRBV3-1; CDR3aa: CASSPGSFDTQYF
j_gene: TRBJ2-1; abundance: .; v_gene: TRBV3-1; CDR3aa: CASSQDAASGGKFF
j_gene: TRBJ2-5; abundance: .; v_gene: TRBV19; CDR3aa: CASSIGASGNLQETQYF
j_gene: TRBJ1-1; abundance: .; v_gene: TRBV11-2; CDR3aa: CASSLPLRLNTEAFF
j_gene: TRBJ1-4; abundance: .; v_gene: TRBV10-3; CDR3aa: CAISEGTGGKEKLFF
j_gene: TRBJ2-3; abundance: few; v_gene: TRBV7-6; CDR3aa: CASSSQPGTESTDTQYF
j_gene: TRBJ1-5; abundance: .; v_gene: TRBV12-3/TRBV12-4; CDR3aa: CASSWGQFNQPQHF
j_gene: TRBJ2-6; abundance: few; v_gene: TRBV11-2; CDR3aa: CASSSTGDRFRSGANVLTF
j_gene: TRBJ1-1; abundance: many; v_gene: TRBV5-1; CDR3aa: CASSPAGLGTEAFF
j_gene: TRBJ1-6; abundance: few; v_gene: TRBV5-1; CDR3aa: CASSRDSFDSPLHF
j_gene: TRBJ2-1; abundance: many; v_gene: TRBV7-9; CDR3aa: CASLIAGGNNEQFF
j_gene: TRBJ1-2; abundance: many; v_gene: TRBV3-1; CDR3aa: CASSPSTGAGYGYTF
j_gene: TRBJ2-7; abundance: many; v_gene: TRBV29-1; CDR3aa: CSAMTSGGTHF
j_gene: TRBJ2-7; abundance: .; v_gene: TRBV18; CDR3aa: CASSPTRDYEQYF
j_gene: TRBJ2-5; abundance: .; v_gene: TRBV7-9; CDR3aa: CASSWDTRETQYF
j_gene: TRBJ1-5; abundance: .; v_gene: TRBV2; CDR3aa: CASSDGQGGQPQHF
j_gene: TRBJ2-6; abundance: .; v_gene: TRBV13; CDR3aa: CASSQRAAFSSGANVLTF
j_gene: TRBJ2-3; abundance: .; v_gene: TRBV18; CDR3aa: CASSLSLTPSGPDTQYF
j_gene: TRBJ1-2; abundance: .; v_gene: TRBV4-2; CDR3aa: CASSLIDRVDGYTF
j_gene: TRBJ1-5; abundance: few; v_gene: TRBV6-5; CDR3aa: CASSLQPGPGWPQHF